Listed below are T cell receptor beta chains from one sample, sequenced in a study of CD8 T cells in ankylosing spondylitis. Each CDR3 protein gets one entry after TCRdb re-called the 5' RACE reads with MiXCR. Among 250,000 to 350,000 distinct CDR3 sequences listed, less than 25% were seen once. Sequencing used blood, either unsorted or a sorted T cell fraction (not recorded which). The receptor set was obtained from a female donor with ankylosing spondylitis or in good health (not recorded which). CDR3s include the opening cysteine and the closing phenylalanine or tryptophan. D genes are given only for firm matches. Rows give clone size only sometimes, using once, few, many, or a class for an expanded clone.

clone size	J gene	V gene	D gene	CDR3 DNA	CDR3 protein
NA	TRBJ2-3	TRBV12-3/TRBV12-4	NA	TGTGCCAGCACCTACTCTGGCGGGCGGCCAGATACGCAGTATTTT	CASTYSGGRPDTQYF
many	TRBJ2-1	TRBV12-3/TRBV12-4	TRBD2	TGTGCCAGCAGTTTAGAGGGACTAGAATACAATGAGCAGTTCTTC	CASSLEGLEYNEQFF
NA	TRBJ1-1	TRBV5-1	NA	TGCGCCAGCAGCTTGGAAGGATATGAGAACACTGAAGCTTTCTTT	CASSLEGYENTEAFF
NA	TRBJ2-6	TRBV5-5	NA	TGTGCCAGCAGCTCGTACTCTGGGGCCAACGTCCTGACTTTC	CASSSYSGANVLTF
many	TRBJ2-1	TRBV5-5	NA	TGTGCCAGCACCTCTTCCGGGTTTAGCTCCTACAATGAGCAGTTCTTC	CASTSSGFSSYNEQFF
many	TRBJ2-1	TRBV20-1	NA	TGCAGTGCTAGCTGGGTCGATTACAATGAGCAGTTCTTC	CSASWVDYNEQFF
once	TRBJ2-7	TRBV4-2	NA	TGTGCCAGCAGCCAAGATGTCTCCCGACTGACATCCTACGAGCAGTGCTTC	CASSQDVSRLTSYEQCF
NA	TRBJ2-1	TRBV7-2	NA	TGTGCCAGCAGCCCCGATGCAAATGAGCAGTTCTTC	CASSPDANEQFF
NA	TRBJ2-1	TRBV18	TRBD2	TGTGCCAGCTCACCGGGACTAGCGGCCAACAATGAGCAGTTCTTC	CASSPGLAANNEQFF
many	TRBJ1-1	TRBV20-1	TRBD1	TGCAGTGCAGACAGGGGGATGAACACTGAAGCTTTCTTT	CSADRGMNTEAFF
few	TRBJ2-7	TRBV7-8	NA	TGTGCCAGCAGCTTAGCTAGCGCATCCTACGAGCAGTACTTC	CASSLASASYEQYF
NA	TRBJ2-5	TRBV12-3/TRBV12-4	NA	TGTGCCAGCAGTTTACGCGGGTACGGGACCCAGTACTTC	CASSLRGYGTQYF
NA	TRBJ2-1	TRBV3-1	TRBD2	TGTGCCAGCAGCCAAATAGCGGGACACCTCCCCCCCGAGCAGTTCTTC	CASSQIAGHLPPEQFF
many	TRBJ2-3	TRBV29-1	TRBD2	TGCAGCGTAGAACGGACTAGCGGATCATATACGCAGTATTTT	CSVERTSGSYTQYF
NA	TRBJ1-1	TRBV5-1	NA	TGCGCCAGCAGCTTGGAGGTCGGGGGGGAAGCTTTCTTT	CASSLEVGGEAFF
few	TRBJ2-3	TRBV20-1	NA	TGCAGTGCAGTACCTAGCGCACTTAGCACAGATACGCAGTATTTT	CSAVPSALSTDTQYF
few	TRBJ2-1	TRBV12-3/TRBV12-4	NA	TGTGCCAGCAGGGGACTGTCTCCGCTAAATGAGCAGTTCTTC	CASRGLSPLNEQFF
NA	TRBJ2-7	TRBV4-3	NA	TGCGCCAGCAGCCAAGATTGGGACACTACCTACGAGCAGTACTTC	CASSQDWDTTYEQYF
NA	TRBJ2-7	TRBV20-1	TRBD1	TGCAGTGCTAGTCGACAGGGGCACCTTTCCTACGAGCAGTACTTC	CSASRQGHLSYEQYF
few	TRBJ2-1	TRBV9	NA	TGTGCCAGCAGTGGCACAGATCACAATGAGCAGTTCTTC	CASSGTDHNEQFF
NA	TRBJ2-1	TRBV7-6	NA	TGTGCCAGCAGCCCAGAAGGGACCCCCCACAATGAGCAGTTCTTC	CASSPEGTPHNEQFF
NA	TRBJ2-1	TRBV20-1	TRBD1	TGCAGTGCGACCCGGGACAGGGAGGGTGAGCAGTTCTTC	CSATRDREGEQFF
few	TRBJ1-2	TRBV20-1	NA	TGCAGGGCGAGCAAGGGGCAGTATGGCTACACCTTC	CRASKGQYGYTF
few	TRBJ1-1	TRBV11-1	NA	TGTGCCAGCAGCTTACGCCCGACGGGGACATCGGTGGAGACTGAAGCTTTCTTT	CASSLRPTGTSVETEAFF
NA	TRBJ2-7	TRBV6-6	NA	TGTGCCAGCAGTGACGGAGGGGATGAGCAGTACTTC	CASSDGGDEQYF
NA	TRBJ2-7	TRBV20-1	NA	TGCAGTGCCTTTCAGGGAGTCACCTACGAGCAGTACTTC	CSAFQGVTYEQYF
NA	TRBJ1-2	TRBV7-9	NA	TGTGCCAGCAGACCTACCGGGACATCTTCTCCGTTTGATGGCTACACCTTC	CASRPTGTSSPFDGYTF
NA	TRBJ1-1	TRBV29-1	NA	TGCAGCGTGAACCATCTATCAACTGAAGCTTTCTTT	CSVNHLSTEAFF